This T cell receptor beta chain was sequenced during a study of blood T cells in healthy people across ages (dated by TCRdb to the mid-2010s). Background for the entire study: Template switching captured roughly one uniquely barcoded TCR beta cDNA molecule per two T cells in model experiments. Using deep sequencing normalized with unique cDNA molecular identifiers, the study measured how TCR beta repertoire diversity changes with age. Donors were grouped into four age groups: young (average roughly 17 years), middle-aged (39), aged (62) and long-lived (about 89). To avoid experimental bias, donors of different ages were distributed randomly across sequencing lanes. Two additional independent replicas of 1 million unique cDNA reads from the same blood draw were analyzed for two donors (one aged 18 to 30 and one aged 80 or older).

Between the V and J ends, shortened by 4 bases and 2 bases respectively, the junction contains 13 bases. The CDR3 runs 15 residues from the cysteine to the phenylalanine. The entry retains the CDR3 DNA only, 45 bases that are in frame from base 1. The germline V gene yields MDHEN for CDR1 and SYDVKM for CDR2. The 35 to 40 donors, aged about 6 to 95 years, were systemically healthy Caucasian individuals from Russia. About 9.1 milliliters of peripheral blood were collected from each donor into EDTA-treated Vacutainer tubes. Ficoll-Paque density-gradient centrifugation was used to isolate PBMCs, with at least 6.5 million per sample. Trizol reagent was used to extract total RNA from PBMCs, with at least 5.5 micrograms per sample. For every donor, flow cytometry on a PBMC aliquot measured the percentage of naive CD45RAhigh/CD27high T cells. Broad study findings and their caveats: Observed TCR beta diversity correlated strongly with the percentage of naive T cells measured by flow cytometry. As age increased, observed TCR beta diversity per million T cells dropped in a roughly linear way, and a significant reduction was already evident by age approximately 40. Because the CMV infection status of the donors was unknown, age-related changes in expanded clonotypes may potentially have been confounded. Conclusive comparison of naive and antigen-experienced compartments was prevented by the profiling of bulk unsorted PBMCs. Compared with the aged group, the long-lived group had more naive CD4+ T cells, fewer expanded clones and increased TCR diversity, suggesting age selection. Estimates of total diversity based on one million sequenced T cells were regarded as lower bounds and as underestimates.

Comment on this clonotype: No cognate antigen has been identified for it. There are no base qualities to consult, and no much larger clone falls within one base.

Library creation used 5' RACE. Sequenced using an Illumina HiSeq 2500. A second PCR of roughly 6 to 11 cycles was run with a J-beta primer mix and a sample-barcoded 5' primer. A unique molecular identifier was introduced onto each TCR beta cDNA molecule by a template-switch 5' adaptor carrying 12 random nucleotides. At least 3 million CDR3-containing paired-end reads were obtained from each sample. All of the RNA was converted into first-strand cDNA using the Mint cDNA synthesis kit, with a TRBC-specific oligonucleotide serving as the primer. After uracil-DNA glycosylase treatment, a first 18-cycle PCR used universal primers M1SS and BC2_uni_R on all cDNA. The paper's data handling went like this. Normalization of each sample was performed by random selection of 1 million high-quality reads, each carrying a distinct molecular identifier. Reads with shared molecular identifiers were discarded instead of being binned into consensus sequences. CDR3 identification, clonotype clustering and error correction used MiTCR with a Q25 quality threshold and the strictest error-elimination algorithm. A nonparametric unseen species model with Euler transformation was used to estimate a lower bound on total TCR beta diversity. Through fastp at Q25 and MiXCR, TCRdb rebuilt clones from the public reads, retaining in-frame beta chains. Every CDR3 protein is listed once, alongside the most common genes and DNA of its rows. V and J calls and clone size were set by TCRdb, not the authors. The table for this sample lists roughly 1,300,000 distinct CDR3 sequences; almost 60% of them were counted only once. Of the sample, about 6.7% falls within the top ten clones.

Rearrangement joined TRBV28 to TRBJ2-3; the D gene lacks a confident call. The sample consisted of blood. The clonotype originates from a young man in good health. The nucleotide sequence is TGTGCCAGCAGTTCCTCCCCTACAGACACAGATACGCAGTATTTT. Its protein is CASSSSPTDTDTQYF.